The 16 T cell receptor beta chains given below trace back to one sample, sequenced in a study of blood T cell repertoires in COVID-19. Repertoires were generated with immunoSEQ multiplex PCR, while TCRdb's copy carries only in-frame clones and drops some. The sample shows some 300,000 clones, roughly 90% of them seen only once. The sample was PBMCs or T cells enriched from blood (not recorded which). The source is a woman in her forties who had recovered from COVID-19.

The V call is TRBV7-9, the J call TRBJ1-1; D ambiguous. The germline V gene has CDR1 SEHNR and CDR2 FQNEAQ (reference sequence). The CDR3 extends over 15 amino acids. V lost 5 bases and J lost 3, with 16 bases in between. CDR3 sequence (DNA): TGTGCCAGCAGCCCGAGGGATTGGAAGGACACTGAAGCTTTCTTT. It yields the protein CASSPRDWKDTEAFF. The whole variable domain, remainder taken from reference TRBV7-9 and TRBJ1-1, is DTGVSQNPRHKITKRGQNVTFRCDPISEHNRLYWYRQTLGQGPEFLTYFQNEAQLEKSRLLSDRFSAERPKGSFSTLEIQRTEQGDSAMYLCASSPRDWKDTEAFFGQGTRLTVV.

This clone has just a few counts. The rearrangement links TRBV18 to TRBJ2-7; TRBD1 aligns across 10 bases. Germline-derived CDR1 and CDR2 are KGHSH and LQKENI. The CDR3 is made up of 15 amino acids. J was trimmed by 9 bases and V by 2 bases; bases with no gene match: 10. Here the CDR3 DNA reads TGTGCCAGCTCACCAGAGACAGGGGGCCTGTGGGTGCAGTACTTC. Protein sequence: CASSPETGGLWVQYF.

The genes are TRBV5-1 and TRBJ2-7, with 8 bases matching TRBD1. V shed 3 bases and J 5 bases; nucleotides not matched to a gene: 13. The CDR3 has 16 residues. Germline assignment: CDR1 SGHRS and CDR2 YFSETQ. The CDR3 nucleotides read TGCGCCAGCAGCTCGGAGGGGGAGACAGGGGACCACGAGCAGTACTTC. This encodes CASSSEGETGDHEQYF.

This clone showed up just once. V usage is TRBV5-1 and J usage is TRBJ2-1, with TRBD2 identical over 14 bases. The length of the CDR3 is 15 residues. J gave up 10 bases and V 7 bases, and 10 bases lay outside the gene matches. Germline loops: CDR1 SGHRS, CDR2 YFSETQ. CDR3 amino acids: CASLPGLAGANEQFF. The DNA for the CDR3 is TGCGCCAGCCTTCCGGGACTAGCGGGAGCGAACGAGCAGTTCTTC.

The chain is built from TRBV9 and TRBJ2-7; a weak D match, TRBD2 (6 bases). V was cut by 0 bases and J by 0 bases, with 10 bases left in between. In germline, CDR1 is SGDLS, CDR2 YYNGEE. The CDR3 covers 15 residues. CDR3 amino acids: CASSVGTDYSYEQYF. CDR3 DNA: TGTGCCAGCAGCGTAGGGACGGACTACTCCTACGAGCAGTACTTC.

This clone came up once. V gene TRBV27 combines with J gene TRBJ1-4; weak D call: TRBD1 (6 bases). Per the germline V gene, CDR1 is MNHEY and CDR2 is SMNVEV (reference sequence). The CDR3 is made up of 13 amino acids. The V end lost 2 bases, the J end lost 8 bases, and 9 bases lay between the germline ends. CDR3: CASSLRTAEKLFF. The CDR3 bases are TGTGCCAGCAGTTTAAGGACAGCAGAAAAACTGTTTTTT.

This clone came up once. CDR3 sequence reads: CAGPDRVTDTQYF. The CDR3 DNA sequence: TGTGCCGGGCCTGACAGGGTGACAGATACGCAGTATTTT. The chain couples TRBV6-4 to TRBJ2-3; TRBD1 agrees at 7 bases. From germline, CDR1 is MRHNA and CDR2 SNTAGT. The CDR3 is 13 residues long. The J segment lost 3 bases and the V segment lost 11 bases, leaving 8 bases of the junction unmatched.

The chain recombines TRBV9 with TRBJ2-5; 8 bases agree with TRBD2. Germline values: CDR1 SGDLS, CDR2 YYNGEE. Trimming at V came to 10 bases and at J to 2 bases, leaving 13 bases not matched to a gene. This CDR3 is built from 15 residues. The CDR3 spells CASSGSSGIQETQYF. CDR3 in DNA: TGTGCCTCCTCAGGGAGTAGCGGGATTCAAGAGACCCAGTACTTC.

J is TRBJ2-5 and V is TRBV9; TRBD2 aligns across 7 bases. There are 14 residues in the CDR3. V lost 4 bases, J lost 1 base, and 4 bases stayed unmatched. Per germline, CDR1 SGDLS and CDR2 YYNGEE. CDR3 bases: TGTGCCAGCAGCCCACCGGGGGGCCAAGAGACCCAGTACTTC. Its protein product is CASSPPGGQETQYF.

This rearrangement joins TRBV5-6 to TRBJ1-2; D call uncertain. The length of the CDR3 is 13 residues. Per germline, CDR1 SGHDT and CDR2 YYEEEE. Between the trimmed V and J ends, which lost 2 bases and 2 bases, there was a span of 7 bases. The CDR3 region has the DNA TGTGCCAGCAGCTTTTACAGAAACTATGGCTACACCTTC. Translated: CASSFYRNYGYTF.

In its sample, this clone was seen a few times. The J gene is TRBJ1-4, the V gene TRBV30, with D possibly TRBD1 on 5 matching bases. Germline lookup yields CDR1 GTSNPN and CDR2 SVGIG (reference sequence). The germline V and J ends were trimmed by 4 bases and 5 bases, with 14 bases remaining between them. The CDR3 covers 14 residues. DNA for the CDR3: TGTGCCTGGACCGCGGACATTTGGAATGAAAAACTGTTTTTT. Protein sequence: CAWTADIWNEKLFF.

The rearrangement uses TRBV6-2 or TRBV6-3 and TRBJ2-3, with D maybe TRBD2 (6 bases). V was shortened by 6 bases and J by 0 bases, with 13 bases between the two germline ends. CDR3 length: 15 residues. Germline CDR1 and CDR2: MNHEY and SVGEGT. CDR3 DNA sequence: TGTGCCAGCAGCCCAGTAGCGGCTAGCACAGATACGCAGTATTTT. Its protein product is CASSPVAASTDTQYF.

V gene TRBV7-2 combines with J gene TRBJ1-2, with 8 bases matching TRBD1. The CDR3 has 15 residues. Per the germline V gene, CDR1 is SGHTA and CDR2 is FQGNSA. The V and J ends lost 5 bases and 8 bases, in that order; junction bases with no gene match: 13. The CDR3 sequence is CASSQTDRVRGGYTF. The CDR3 nucleotides are TGTGCCAGCAGCCAGACGGACAGGGTCCGGGGGGGCTACACCTTC.

V usage is TRBV24-1 and J usage is TRBJ2-1; TRBD2 matches at 10 bases. V lost 1 base to trimming and J lost 11 bases; unmatched junction nucleotides: 4. This CDR3 is built from 14 residues. Germline V gene lookup returns CDR1 KGHDR and CDR2 SFDVKD. The CDR3 nucleotides read TGTGCCACCAGTGATTTAACTAGCGGGATACAGCAGTTCTTC. Amino acid sequence: CATSDLTSGIQQFF.

The rearrangement links TRBV9 to TRBJ2-1, with 9 nucleotides matching TRBD1. Unmatched junction bases numbered 8, after V lost 4 bases and J lost 6 bases. The CDR3 has 15 residues. CDR1 is SGDLS and CDR2 is YYNGEE in the germline V gene. CDR3 residues: CASSPPGQGTNEQFF. The CDR3 DNA reads as TGTGCCAGCAGCCCCCCGGGACAGGGAACCAATGAGCAGTTCTTC.

This rearrangement joins TRBV14 to TRBJ2-7; 12 bases fit TRBD2. The CDR3 runs to 15 residues. With 6 bases clipped from V and 2 bases from J, the junction kept 5 bases outside the gene matches. Germline CDR1 SGHDN, CDR2 FVKESK. CDR3 DNA: TGTGCCAGCAGTCCCCTAGCGGGAGGGCCCTACGAGCAGTACTTC. Translation: CASSPLAGGPYEQYF.